The 19 T cell receptor beta chains listed next were all sequenced from one sample in a study of identical twins. TCRdb re-called the 5' RACE reads with MiXCR, one entry per CDR3 protein. This table holds under 300,000 distinct CDR3 sequences, 5.5% to 7.5% found once. These sequences were also reported in another study, on T cells expressing NK-cell markers.

The source material was CD8+ T cells sorted from blood. Receptors were obtained from a woman aged 18-35 years in good health.

In this sample, this clonotype turned up a few times. This chain uses TRBV27 with TRBJ2-4; D may be TRBD1 (6 bases). Germline V lookup: CDR1 MNHEY, CDR2 SMNVEV (reference sequence). The CDR3 is 15 amino acids. With 5 bases removed from V and 1 base from J, the gap between germline ends came to 12 bases. In nucleotides, the CDR3 is TGTGCCAGCAGTCTGGGGGCGGTTGCCAAAAACATTCAGTACTTC. Translated, it gives CASSLGAVAKNIQYF.

This clonotype was seen at least ten times. The chain recombines TRBV7-9 with TRBJ2-7, with D possibly TRBD2 on 5 matching bases. V lost 4 bases and J lost 5, with 12 bases in between. Germline V CDR1 and CDR2: SEHNR, FQNEAQ (reference sequence). This CDR3 spans 13 amino acids. This CDR3 reads CASSSKDSDEQYF. For the CDR3, the DNA is TGTGCCAGCAGCTCCAAGGACTCTGACGAGCAGTACTTC.

This clonotype was picked up many times. The rearrangement joins TRBV7-9 to TRBJ2-1; D not resolved. Looked up from germline, CDR1 is SEHNR and CDR2 is FQNEAQ (reference sequence). The CDR3 length is 12 residues. Trimming shortened V by 5 bases and J by 9 bases, and 11 bases separated the two germline ends. The CDR3: CASSAKLSEQFF. In DNA, the CDR3 is TGTGCCAGCAGCGCTAAGCTCAGTGAGCAGTTCTTC.

This clonotype was detected only a few times. J is TRBJ2-7 and V is TRBV7-9; the match to TRBD2 covers 9 bases. V lost 11 bases and J lost 0; bases outside the gene matches: 17. Germline CDR1 and CDR2: SEHNR and FQNEAQ (reference sequence). The CDR3 has 17 amino acids. The CDR3 reads CAGAGGSGGPSSYEQYF. Here the CDR3 DNA reads TGTGCCGGCGCCGGGGGTAGCGGGGGACCAAGCTCCTACGAGCAGTACTTC.

In its sample, this clonotype was seen a few times. The V and J genes are TRBV7-8 and TRBJ1-6; 11 bases are a match to TRBD1. Trimming cost V 3 bases and J 3 bases; bases outside gene matches: 1. Per germline, CDR1 SGHVS and CDR2 FQNEAQ. The CDR3 consists of 16 residues. The CDR3 spells CASSLDRGLYNSPLHF. Written as DNA, the CDR3 is TGTGCCAGCAGCTTGGACAGGGGGCTCTATAATTCACCCCTCCACTTT. Drawing the rest from reference TRBV7-8 and TRBJ1-6, the complete variable domain is GAGVSQSPRYKVAKRGQDVALRCDPISGHVSLFWYQQALGQGPEFLTYFQNEAQLDKSGLPSDRFFAERPEGSVSTLKIQRTQQEDSAVYLCASSLDRGLYNSPLHFGNGTRLTVT.

This sequence joins TRBV5-6 and TRBJ1-1; the D gene is possibly TRBD1 (5 bases). The germline V and J ends were trimmed by 0 bases and 1 base, with 7 bases remaining between them. This CDR3 has 14 residues. Germline CDR1 reads SGHDT; CDR2 reads YYEEEE. The CDR3 nucleotides are TGTGCCAGCAGCTTGGGGACATCGAACACTGAAGCTTTCTTT. This translates into CASSLGTSNTEAFF.

This clonotype was detected a few times. This sequence joins TRBV27 and TRBJ2-7; 10 bases map to TRBD2. The CDR3 consists of 16 residues. Germline CDR1 MNHEY, CDR2 SMNVEV (reference sequence). V dropped 5 bases and J dropped 2; count of bases not matched to a gene: 9. DNA for the CDR3: TGTGCCAGCAGTCTCAAAGGACTAGCGGCGACCTACGAGCAGTACTTC. Protein: CASSLKGLAATYEQYF.

In this sample, this clonotype turned up many times. This chain joins TRBV10-3 and TRBJ2-7; tentative D call: TRBD1 (5 bases). The V gene's germline CDR1 is ENHRY and CDR2 SYGVKD. CDR3 size: 14 residues. With 3 bases removed from V and 1 base from J, the gap between germline ends came to 10 bases. The CDR3, as DNA: TGTGCCATCAGTGATCAGGGTAAATCCTACGAGCAGTACTTC. As protein: CAISDQGKSYEQYF.

This clonotype was detected ten times or more. This chain links TRBV20-1 with TRBJ2-7; TRBD2 matches 11 bases. V dropped 0 bases and J dropped 2; count of bases not matched to a gene: 0. The length of the CDR3 is 14 residues. Germline V gives CDR1 DFQATT, CDR2 SNEGSKA (reference sequence). CDR3 loop: CSARELAGAYEQYF. The CDR3 region has the DNA TGCAGTGCTAGAGAACTAGCGGGGGCCTACGAGCAGTACTTC.

In its sample, this clonotype was seen many times. This rearrangement joins TRBV29-1 to TRBJ2-1; D perhaps matches TRBD1 (5 bases). Germline values: CDR1 SQVTM, CDR2 ANQGSEA. V dropped 5 bases and J dropped 2 bases, with 19 bases sitting between them. This CDR3 region has 16 residues. The CDR3 sequence: CSVRYTGWWTYNEQFF. The CDR3 DNA follows: TGCAGCGTTCGGTATACAGGATGGTGGACCTACAATGAGCAGTTCTTC.

At least ten counts were recorded for this clonotype. The chain is built from TRBV12-3 or TRBV12-4 and TRBJ2-3, with D maybe TRBD1 (6 bases). Trimming removed 2 bases at V and 3 bases at J, with 12 bases between. The CDR3 is made up of 15 amino acids. CDR3 amino acids: CASSLLSTGTDTQYF. In nucleotides, the CDR3 is TGTGCCAGCAGTTTACTATCCACAGGGACAGATACGCAGTATTTT.

The gene calls are TRBV5-6 and TRBJ1-4; D not certain. CDR1 is SGHDT, CDR2 YYEEEE, per germline. Trimming stripped 0 bases from V and 3 bases from J, with 3 bases between. CDR3 length equals 13 residues. CDR3 nucleotide sequence: TGTGCCAGCAGCTTGGGGTCTAATGAAAAACTGTTTTTT. It codes for CASSLGSNEKLFF.

The table lists this clonotype with a few counts. The CDR3 reads CASSTRTRDTQYF. CDR3 DNA sequence: TGTGCCAGCAGCACCAGAACCAGAGATACGCAGTATTTT. This sequence joins TRBV7-7 and TRBJ2-3; D gene unclear. V was shortened by 5 bases and J by 5 bases, with 11 bases between the two germline ends. The germline gives CDR1 SSHAT, CDR2 FNYEAQ (reference sequence). The CDR3 has 13 residues.

The genes are TRBV25-1 and TRBJ1-2, with 8 bases that match TRBD1. Trimming at V came to 7 bases and at J to 4 bases, leaving 5 bases not matched to a gene. The CDR3 totals 13 residues. Germline CDR1 and CDR2: MGHDK and SYGVNS. CDR3 residues: CASTTGAAYGYTF. DNA of the CDR3: TGTGCCAGCACGACAGGGGCGGCCTATGGCTACACCTTC.

This clonotype came up a few times. This chain uses TRBV9 with TRBJ2-2; perhaps TRBD2 as D (6 bases). Germline lookup yields CDR1 SGDLS and CDR2 YYNGEE. The CDR3 totals 15 residues. Trimming removed 5 bases at V and 4 bases at J, with 15 bases between. Written as DNA, the CDR3 is TGTGCCAGCAGTGAGGAGGGATGGAGCACCGGGGAGCTGTTTTTT. It yields the protein CASSEEGWSTGELFF.

This clonotype was detected ten times or more. The V and J genes are TRBV7-8 and TRBJ2-1, with D tentatively TRBD2 (5 bases). Looked up from germline, CDR1 is SGHVS and CDR2 is FQNEAQ. CDR3 length equals 11 residues. Trimming removed 7 bases at V and 7 bases at J, with 8 bases between. The CDR3 spells CASKEGNEQFF. The DNA for the CDR3 is TGTGCCAGCAAAGAGGGAAATGAGCAGTTCTTC.

The rearrangement joins TRBV27 to TRBJ2-2; D may be TRBD2 (5 bases). The CDR3 covers 15 residues. The ends were cut back, 7 bases at V and 6 bases at J, with 18 bases in the middle. Germline assignment: CDR1 MNHEY and CDR2 SMNVEV (reference sequence). The CDR3 here is CASTTTKDGPGELFF. The CDR3 nucleotides are TGTGCCAGCACCACGACTAAGGACGGACCCGGGGAGCTGTTTTTT.

This clonotype was detected only a few times. The V and J genes are TRBV27 and TRBJ1-2; unclear D gene. The V end was cut by 1 base, the J end by 2 bases, with 11 bases between. This CDR3 region has 15 residues. Germline values: CDR1 MNHEY, CDR2 SMNVEV (reference sequence). CDR3 bases: TGTGCCAGCAGTTTATATGGCGGCAGGAACTATGGCTACACCTTC. Encoded protein: CASSLYGGRNYGYTF.

Ten or more counts support this clonotype. V is TRBV10-3 and J is TRBJ2-7; D is tentatively TRBD1 or TRBD2 (5 bases each). Germline V gene lookup returns CDR1 ENHRY and CDR2 SYGVKD. The CDR3 has 14 residues. With 5 bases removed from V and 6 bases from J, the gap between germline ends came to 17 bases. CDR3 nucleotides: TGTGCCATCAGTTTAACCGGGACGGCGACCGAGCAGTACTTC. The encoded protein is CAISLTGTATEQYF.